This section outlines one TCR beta chain sequence together with its context. The data were taken from a study of shared clonotypes between healthy human individuals. Sequencing used immunoSEQ multiplex PCR; TCRdb keeps in-frame clones, though not all of them. Altogether nearly 1,000,000 clones are present, about 80% being singletons, with the ten largest covering 1.5%. CDR1 and CDR2 (germline): GTSNPN, SVGIG (reference sequence). This CDR3 contains 15 residues. V lost 4 bases and J lost 0; bases outside the gene matches: 3. The clonotype originates from a man aged 18 to 30 in good health. The sample consisted of memory CD4+ T cells sorted from blood. Subset denoted: CD45RA-negative fraction. The V call is TRBV30, the J call TRBJ1-6; TRBD1 aligns across 7 bases. CDR3 in amino acids: CAWKYRGSYNSPLHF. The DNA for the CDR3 is TGTGCCTGGAAATACAGGGGCTCCTATAATTCACCCCTCCACTTT.